This T cell receptor beta chain stems from a study of blood T cells in healthy people across ages. Study-wide results and caveats: Naive and antigen-experienced cells could not be conclusively compared, given unsorted PBMCs. TCR beta diversity tracked closely with naive T cell percentage. Donor CMV infection status was unknown, possibly confounding age-related changes in expanded clonotypes.

The second PCR ran about 7 to 12 cycles with a sample-barcoded 5' primer and J-beta primers. TCRdb called the 5' RACE reads again in MiXCR, with one record for every CDR3 protein. Of 700,000 or so distinct CDR3 sequences in the sample, approximately 40% are singletons; the top ten hold about 30%. Germline CDR1 SEHNR, CDR2 FQNEAQ (reference sequence). Losses at the gene ends were 5 bases for V and 1 base for J; bases not matched to a gene: 6. The CDR3 runs 16 residues. Points on this clonotype: The target antigen is unknown.

The clonotype was recovered from a man of 80 years or more in good health. The sample taken for sequencing was blood. The V call is TRBV7-9, the J call TRBJ2-5, with 11 bases matching TRBD2. CDR3 residues: CASSPGTSGTQETQYF. CDR3 DNA sequence: TGTGCCAGCAGCCCCGGGACTAGCGGTACCCAAGAGACCCAGTACTTC.